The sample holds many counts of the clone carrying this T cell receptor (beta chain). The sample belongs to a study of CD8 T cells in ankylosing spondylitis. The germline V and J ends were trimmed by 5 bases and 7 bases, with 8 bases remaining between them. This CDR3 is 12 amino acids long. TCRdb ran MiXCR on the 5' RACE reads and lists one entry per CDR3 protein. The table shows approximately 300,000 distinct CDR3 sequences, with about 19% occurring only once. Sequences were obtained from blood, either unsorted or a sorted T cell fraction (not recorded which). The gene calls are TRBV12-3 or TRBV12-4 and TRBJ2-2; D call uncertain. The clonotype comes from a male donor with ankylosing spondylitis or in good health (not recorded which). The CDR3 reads CASSLQRGELFF. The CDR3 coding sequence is TGTGCCAGCAGTCTACAGCGCGGGGAGCTGTTTTTT.